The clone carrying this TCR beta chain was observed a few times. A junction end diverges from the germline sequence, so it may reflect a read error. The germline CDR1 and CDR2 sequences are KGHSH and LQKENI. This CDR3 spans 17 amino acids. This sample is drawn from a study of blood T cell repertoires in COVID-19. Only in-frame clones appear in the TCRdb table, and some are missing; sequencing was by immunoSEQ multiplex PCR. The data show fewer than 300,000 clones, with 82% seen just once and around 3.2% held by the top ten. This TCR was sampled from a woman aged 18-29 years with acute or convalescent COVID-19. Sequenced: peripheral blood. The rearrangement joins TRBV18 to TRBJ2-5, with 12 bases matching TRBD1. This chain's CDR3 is CASSPPTGTGGQKTQYF. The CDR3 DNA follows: TGTGCCAGCTCACCCCCGACCGGGACAGGGGGCCAAAAGACCCAGTACTTC.